The 27 T cell receptor beta chains below were found in one sample sequenced in a study of T cells after yellow fever vaccination. TCRdb re-analysed the 5' RACE reads in MiXCR, keeping a single row per CDR3 protein. Of around 320,000 distinct CDR3 sequences in the sample, 3.5% to 5% were seen once. Sequenced material: PBMCs, taken 15 days after the yellow fever booster vaccination. The receptors derive from a man aged 18-30 years who received the YFV17D yellow fever vaccine.

The rearrangement uses TRBV12-3 or TRBV12-4 and TRBJ2-3, with 9 bases aligning to TRBD2. The CDR3 extends over 15 amino acids. V lost 2 bases to trimming and J lost 5 bases; unmatched junction nucleotides: 5. The CDR3 sequence: CASSLTPAGGDTQYF. CDR3 coding DNA: TGTGCCAGCAGTTTAACCCCAGCGGGGGGAGATACGCAGTATTTT.

In DNA form, the CDR3 reads TGCGCCAGCAGCCAAGATGAAACTAACTATGGCTACACCTTC. Its protein is CASSQDETNYGYTF. V and J are TRBV4-3 and TRBJ1-2; the D is unclear. The germline V gene encodes CDR1 LGHNA and CDR2 YSLEER. CDR3 length equals 14 residues. The V gene lost 0 bases and the J gene lost 0 bases, with 5 bases spanning the gap.

The chain is built from TRBV2 and TRBJ1-6, with TRBD1 as a possible D gene (6 bases). The CDR3 is made up of 13 amino acids. V gave up 6 bases and J gave up 8 bases, with 11 bases separating them. Per germline, CDR1 SNHLY and CDR2 FYNNEI. The CDR3 spells CASRDNRDSPLHF. The CDR3 coding sequence is TGTGCCAGCAGAGATAACAGGGATTCACCCCTCCACTTT.

The gene calls are TRBV5-1 and TRBJ2-3, with 7 positions matching TRBD1. The V and J ends lost 2 bases and 2 bases, in that order; junction bases with no gene match: 5. The germline CDR1 and CDR2 sequences are SGHRS and YFSETQ. The CDR3 loop spans 15 amino acids. In DNA form, the CDR3 reads TGCGCCAGCAGCTTAAGGACAGGTATCACAGATACGCAGTATTTT. This sequence encodes CASSLRTGITDTQYF.

This clonotype was counted between two and nine times. The chain links TRBV29-1 to TRBJ1-3, with 7 bases aligning to TRBD1. The CDR3 loop spans 14 amino acids. Germline CDR1 and CDR2: SQVTM and ANQGSEA. Trimming at V came to 0 bases and at J to 9 bases, leaving 8 bases not matched to a gene. CDR3 DNA sequence: TGCAGCGTTGAAGATCGGGTCCCAGGGGGCACCATATATTTT. Residues: CSVEDRVPGGTIYF.

V gene TRBV24-1 combines with J gene TRBJ2-1, with 16 bases aligning to TRBD2. This CDR3 contains 18 residues. With 3 bases clipped from V and 6 bases from J, the junction kept 7 bases outside the gene matches. Germline CDR1 reads KGHDR; CDR2 reads SFDVKD. The CDR3 DNA sequence: TGTGCCACCAGTGATCGTGCCGGGACTAGCGGGGGGGCCAATGAGCAGTTCTTC. Its protein product is CATSDRAGTSGGANEQFF.

The V gene is TRBV11-2, the J gene TRBJ1-2, with D perhaps TRBD1 (6 bases). Trimming shortened V by 2 bases and J by 2 bases, and 18 bases separated the two germline ends. The CDR3 has 17 amino acids. Germline loops: CDR1 SGHAT, CDR2 FQNNGV. The CDR3 loop is CASSLLSPRTANYGYTF. CDR3 coding DNA: TGTGCCAGCAGCTTATTATCCCCCCGGACAGCCAACTATGGCTACACCTTC.

V and J are TRBV2 and TRBJ2-5; D gene unclear. The CDR3 has 14 amino acids. V shed 3 bases and J shed 2 bases, with 10 bases lying between them. Germline V gene sequence: CDR1 SNHLY, CDR2 FYNNEI. The CDR3 bases are TGTGCCAGCAGTGATGTAACAGAACAAGAGACCCAGTACTTC. Translated, it gives CASSDVTEQETQYF.

This clonotype was found a few times. A junction boundary mismatches the germline segment, possibly from a read error. V gene TRBV7-7 combines with J gene TRBJ1-6; 8 bases align to TRBD1. The V gene's germline CDR1 is SSHAT and CDR2 FNYEAQ (reference sequence). The CDR3 has 17 amino acids. CDR3: CASSLVEDRALNSPLHF. In DNA, the CDR3 is TGTGCTAGCAGCTTAGTGGAGGACAGGGCCCTTAATTCACCCCTCCACTTT.

This clonotype has ten or more counts. This chain connects TRBV12-3 or TRBV12-4 to TRBJ1-1; D is unclear. This CDR3 comprises 15 residues. Trimming stripped 0 bases from V and 1 base from J, with 9 bases between. The CDR3 protein is CASSLAARTNTEAFF. In nucleotides, the CDR3 is TGTGCCAGCAGTTTAGCGGCACGGACGAACACTGAAGCTTTCTTT.

There are a few counts of this clonotype. This rearrangement joins TRBV6-6 to TRBJ2-7; the D is unclear. From germline, CDR1 is MNHNY and CDR2 SVGAGI (reference sequence). The CDR3 is 15 residues long. V lost 5 bases and J lost 3, with 17 bases in between. DNA of the CDR3: TGTGCCAGCAGTCCCCTGTTGGGGTCCTACTACGAGCAGTACGTC. Translation gives CASSPLLGSYYEQYV.

This clonotype has a count of ten or more. This chain joins TRBV27 and TRBJ2-3, with D possibly TRBD2 on 5 matching bases. Deletions cut 2 bases from V and 6 bases from J, with 12 bases between. The CDR3 covers 14 residues. Germline V gives CDR1 MNHEY, CDR2 SMNVEV (reference sequence). The CDR3 spells CASSLIGVGDTQYF. As DNA, the CDR3 is TGTGCCAGCAGTTTAATCGGGGTGGGCGATACGCAGTATTTT.

This clonotype was seen more than once but under ten times. V is TRBV12-3 or TRBV12-4 and J is TRBJ1-6, with D possibly matching TRBD1 (6 bases). The V and J ends lost 7 bases and 7 bases respectively, with 17 bases between them. CDR3 length: 15 residues. The CDR3 is CASNPGGEVNSPLHF. DNA of the CDR3: TGTGCCAGCAACCCGGGGGGCGAAGTGAATTCACCCCTCCACTTT.

Notes on this clonotype: This may be a read error: a much more frequent sequence differs by one nucleotide. V and J are TRBV7-6 and TRBJ2-2; perhaps TRBD2 as D (6 bases). The V end was cut by 6 bases, the J end by 10 bases, with 18 bases between. Germline values: CDR1 SGHVS, CDR2 FNYEAQ. This CDR3 has 14 residues. The CDR3 protein is CASRPAGPAEELFF. The CDR3, as DNA: TGTGCCAGCAGACCAGCGGGCCCCGCCGAGGAGCTGTTTTTT.

This clonotype has a count of ten or more. The chain has TRBV12-3 or TRBV12-4 and TRBJ2-7; 9 bases map to TRBD1. The CDR3 totals 14 residues. The ends lost 2 bases at V and 4 bases at J; junction bases unmatched: 3. The CDR3, as DNA: TGTGCCAGCAGTTTACTACAGGGGGCTTACGAGCAGTACTTC. It specifies CASSLLQGAYEQYF.

In its sample, this clonotype was seen many times. The J gene is TRBJ1-6, the V gene TRBV7-9, with TRBD1 matching 8 bases. The CDR3 runs 13 residues. V lost 7 bases, J lost 11 bases, and 7 bases stayed unmatched. Germline V gene sequence: CDR1 SEHNR, CDR2 FQNEAQ (reference sequence). DNA for the CDR3: TGTGCCAGCACCAATGGACAGGGAGCACCCCTCCACTTT. It encodes CASTNGQGAPLHF.

This chain uses TRBV20-1 with TRBJ1-2; D may be TRBD1 (6 bases). This CDR3 has 12 residues. Germline CDR1 is DFQATT and CDR2 is SNEGSKA (reference sequence). V gave up 4 bases and J gave up 2 bases, with 8 bases separating them. CDR3 in amino acids: CSAKGHNYGYTF. CDR3 DNA sequence: TGCAGTGCTAAGGGACACAACTATGGCTACACCTTC.

This clonotype came up many times. The genes are TRBV6-2 or TRBV6-3 and TRBJ2-1; 7 positions match TRBD2. This CDR3 spans 18 amino acids. V shed 2 bases and J 0 bases; nucleotides not matched to a gene: 10. The germline V gene encodes CDR1 MNHEY and CDR2 SVGEGT. The CDR3 nucleotides are TGTGCCAGCAGTTACGGGTGGACTAGTCCGCGCTCCTACAATGAGCAGTTCTTC. This translates into CASSYGWTSPRSYNEQFF.

The rearrangement links TRBV6-6 to TRBJ2-7; D call uncertain. This CDR3 is 14 amino acids long. Per germline, CDR1 MNHNY and CDR2 SVGAGI (reference sequence). V lost 6 bases and J 4 bases, leaving 16 bases between the germline ends. CDR3 amino acids: CASRETGLSYEQYF. CDR3 DNA sequence: TGTGCCAGCAGGGAAACCGGGCTATCATACGAGCAGTACTTC.

This clonotype was observed many times. V usage is TRBV7-9 and J usage is TRBJ1-1; TRBD1 matches 9 bases. CDR1 and CDR2 (germline): SEHNR, FQNEAQ (reference sequence). Trimming removed 6 bases from V and 3 bases from J; junction bases left unmatched: 14. This CDR3 is built from 17 residues. Here the CDR3 DNA reads TGTGCCAGCAGACAACAGGGGGCCCGGGGGACGTACACTGAAGCTTTCTTT. This gives the protein CASRQQGARGTYTEAFF.

This clonotype was observed many times. The J gene is TRBJ1-5, the V gene TRBV20-1; perhaps TRBD1 as D (5 bases). Trimming pared 3 bases from V and 6 bases from J, leaving 12 bases between. CDR3 length: 13 amino acids. CDR1 DFQATT and CDR2 SNEGSKA come from the germline V gene (reference sequence). The CDR3 sequence: CSASGAQGQPQHF. In nucleotides, the CDR3 is TGCAGTGCTAGCGGGGCCCAGGGTCAGCCCCAGCATTTT.

This clonotype was picked up a small number of times. The V and J genes are TRBV6-5 and TRBJ1-1; D is perhaps TRBD1 (5 bases). V was cut by 0 bases and J by 0 bases, with 17 bases left in between. Germline V lookup: CDR1 MNHEY, CDR2 SVGAGI. This CDR3 is 18 amino acids long. CDR3 loop: CASSYSKGRDFMNTEAFF. CDR3 DNA sequence: TGTGCCAGCAGTTACTCGAAGGGCAGGGATTTTATGAACACTGAAGCTTTCTTT.

This clonotype appeared many times. The rearrangement joins TRBV20-1 to TRBJ2-3; 8 bases align to TRBD2. The trim removed 2 bases at V and 1 base at J, leaving 2 bases unmatched. The CDR3 is 14 amino acids. In germline, CDR1 is DFQATT, CDR2 SNEGSKA (reference sequence). CDR3: CSARTGGGTDTQYF. CDR3 coding DNA: TGCAGTGCTAGAACGGGGGGGGGCACAGATACGCAGTATTTT.

This clonotype came up many times. J is TRBJ1-3 and V is TRBV5-5; TRBD1 matches 7 bases. In germline, CDR1 is SGHKS, CDR2 YYEKEE (reference sequence). V lost 3 bases, J lost 7 bases, and 7 bases stayed unmatched. The CDR3 is made up of 14 amino acids. CDR3 amino acids: CASSSTRGGNTIYF. The CDR3 DNA reads TGTGCCAGCAGCTCGACCAGGGGGGGTAACACCATATATTTT.

This clonotype was detected only a few times. The rearrangement joins TRBV10-3 to TRBJ1-5, with 11 bases that match TRBD1. The CDR3 is made up of 15 amino acids. Germline assignment: CDR1 ENHRY and CDR2 SYGVKD. V lost 1 base and J lost 11; bases outside the gene matches: 7. The CDR3 reads CAISEYGQGAEAQHF. In nucleotides, the CDR3 is TGTGCCATCAGTGAGTATGGACAGGGGGCGGAGGCCCAGCATTTT.

A few counts support this clonotype. The chain uses TRBV20-1 and TRBJ2-1; 11 nucleotides align to TRBD2. Trimming at V came to 3 bases and at J to 7 bases, leaving 8 bases not matched to a gene. The length of the CDR3 is 15 residues. Germline CDR1 DFQATT, CDR2 SNEGSKA (reference sequence). CDR3 DNA sequence: TGCAGTGCTAGGCGGAATAGCGGGGGGGCGAATGAGCAGTTCTTC. As protein: CSARRNSGGANEQFF.

This clonotype was observed many times. V usage is TRBV5-1 and J usage is TRBJ2-3, with a possible D match to TRBD1 (5 bases). V was pared by 4 bases and J by 0 bases, with 9 bases between. This CDR3 has 14 amino acids. Germline V gives CDR1 SGHRS, CDR2 YFSETQ. In DNA, the CDR3 is TGCGCCAGCAGCGTGACAGTAAGCACAGATACGCAGTATTTT. This translates into CASSVTVSTDTQYF. The full variable domain, completed using reference TRBV5-1 and TRBJ2-3, is KAGVTQTPRYLIKTRGQQVTLSCSPISGHRSVSWYQQTPGQGLQFLFEYFSETQRNKGNFPGRFSGRQFSNSRSEMNVSTLELGDSALYLCASSVTVSTDTQYFGPGTRLTVL.